This entry describes one TCR beta chain. As yet, its antigen is unknown. The sample comes from a study of T cell responses to AZD1222 COVID-19 vaccine. Whole-study results and caveats: Possibly, clonal diversity was underestimated; donors were largely white British and included more females.

Germline V gene data show CDR1 as SNHLY and CDR2 as FYNNEI. CDR3 size: 15 residues. V dropped 6 bases and J dropped 6 bases, with 20 bases sitting between them. This table comes from immunoSEQ multiplex PCR, and its TCRdb copy is limited to in-frame clones, with some not included. The profile covers about 150,000 clones, with about 93% appearing a single time and roughly 1.3% taken by the ten largest. The sample in question was peripheral blood, obtained on day 0 of AZD1222 vaccination. The chain couples TRBV2 to TRBJ1-2; D possibly corresponds to TRBD1 (6 bases). The clonotype was recovered from an adult in good health. CDR3 coding DNA: TGTGCCAGCAGCCAACTGGGCAGGGGTAGGGATGGCTACACCTTC. As protein: CASSQLGRGRDGYTF.